This T cell receptor beta chain originates from a study of blood T cell repertoires in COVID-19 (dated by TCRdb to the early 2020s). Study-level background: Collaborator samples came from the United States, Italy and Spain and covered acute and convalescent phases of COVID-19. The sample metadata nearly always contained a de-identified subject ID, COVID-19 status, age in years and sex. Deeply sampled blood TCRbeta repertoires from subjects exposed to, actively infected with, or recovered from COVID-19 were included in the dataset. The repertoires were made available in a free public database intended to serve as a resource for research on the immune response to SARS-CoV-2. Where HLA class I and class II types were available, the types were taken from metadata supplied by the sample provider, not from assay-based typing. The prospective study material was composed of cDNA or gDNA derived from T cells, B-cell-depleted T cells, or PBMCs. The samples were drawn from two sources: the first 160 participants of the ongoing ImmuneRACE study, and some 1,300 subjects contributed by 6 global collaborators.

A second Seattle source provided samples from volunteer blood donors who had recovered from COVID-19. Whole blood was collected in K2EDTA tubes by collaborating institutions according to the institutions' own protocols. For TCRbeta analysis, collaborators shipped samples in one of three forms: frozen whole blood, isolated PBMCs, or DNA extracted from either of those sample types. Via the germline V gene (reference sequence), CDR1 is LNHDA and CDR2 SQIVND. From cysteine to phenylalanine, the CDR3 is 14 amino acids long. The kept DNA is CDR3 alone, 42 bases in frame from the first base. V has 7 bases trimmed and J has 7 bases trimmed; junction bases matching no gene number 10. Remarks on this clone: It lacks a known antigen. Base qualities were left out, and no much larger clone turns up one base away.

The research as a whole found: The amount of clinical and demographic metadata varied by source and participant and was provided uncurated.

TCRbeta CDR3 regions were amplified from genomic DNA using the immunoSEQ Assay, a bias-controlled multiplex PCR. In the source study's methods: The number of nucleated cells in each sample was estimated from the amplification of reference gene primers within the assay. To quantify the absolute abundance of each unique TCRbeta CDR3 rearrangement, sequence reads were collapsed and filtered. Productive Simpson clonality was computed per sample as the square root of Simpson's diversity index over productive rearrangements. Here the immuneACCESS table is served through TCRdb, limited to in-frame sequences with V and J called. Missing clones are a known gap in these copies; in checked studies unresolved V genes cover under half, and the rest lacks a known reason. That table supplies the V and J calls and clone size; D and trimming were determined from the DNA. Recorded for this sample are about 240,000 clones; about 83% of them occurred a single time. The ten largest clones add up to about 2% of the sample.

The sequenced material came from peripheral blood. This receptor was identified in a young man who had recovered from COVID-19. Recombination linked TRBV19 to TRBJ1-5, with 7 junctional bases fitting TRBD1. For the CDR3, the sequence is CASTPQGSEQPQHF. The DNA sequence is TGTGCCAGTACCCCACAGGGGTCCGAACAGCCCCAGCATTTT. With the portions outside the CDR3 filled from the reference TRBV19 and TRBJ1-5 genes, the complete variable region becomes DGGITQSPKYLFRKEGQNVTLSCEQNLNHDAMYWYRQDPGQGLRLIYYSQIVNDFQKGDIAEGYSVSREKKESFPLTVTSAQKNPTAFYLCASTPQGSEQPQHFGDGTRLSIL.